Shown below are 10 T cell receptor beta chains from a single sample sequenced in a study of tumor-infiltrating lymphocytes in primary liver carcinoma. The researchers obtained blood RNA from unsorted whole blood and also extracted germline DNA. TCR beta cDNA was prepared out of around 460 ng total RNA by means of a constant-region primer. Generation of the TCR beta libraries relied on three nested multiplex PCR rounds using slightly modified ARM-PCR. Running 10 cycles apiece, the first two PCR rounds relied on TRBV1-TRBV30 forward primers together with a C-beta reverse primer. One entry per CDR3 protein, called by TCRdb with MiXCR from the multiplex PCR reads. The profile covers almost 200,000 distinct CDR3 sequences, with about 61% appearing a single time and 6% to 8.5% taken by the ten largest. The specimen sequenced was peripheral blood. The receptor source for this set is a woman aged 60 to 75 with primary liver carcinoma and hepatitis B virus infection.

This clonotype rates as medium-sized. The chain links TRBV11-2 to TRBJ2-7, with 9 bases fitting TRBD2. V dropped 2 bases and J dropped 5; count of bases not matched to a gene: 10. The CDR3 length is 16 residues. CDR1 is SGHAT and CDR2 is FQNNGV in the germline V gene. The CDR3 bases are TGTGCCAGCAGCTTATTAAGGGCTAGCGGGACCCACGAGCAGTACTTC. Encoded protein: CASSLLRASGTHEQYF.

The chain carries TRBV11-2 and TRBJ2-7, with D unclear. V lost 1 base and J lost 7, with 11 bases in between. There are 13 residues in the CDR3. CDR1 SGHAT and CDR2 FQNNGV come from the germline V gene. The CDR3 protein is CASSLASMKEQYF. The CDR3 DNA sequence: TGTGCCAGCAGCTTAGCCTCTATGAAGGAGCAGTACTTC.

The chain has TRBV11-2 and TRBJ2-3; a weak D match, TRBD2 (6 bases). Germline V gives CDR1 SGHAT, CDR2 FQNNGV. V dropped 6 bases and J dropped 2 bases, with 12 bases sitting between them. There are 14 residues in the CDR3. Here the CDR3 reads CASRPWTNTDTQYF. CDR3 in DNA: TGTGCCAGCAGGCCCTGGACTAACACAGATACGCAGTATTTT.

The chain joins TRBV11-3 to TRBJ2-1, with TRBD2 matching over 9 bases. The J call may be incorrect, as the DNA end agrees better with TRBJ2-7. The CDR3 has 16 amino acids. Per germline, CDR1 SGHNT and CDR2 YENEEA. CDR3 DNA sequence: TGTGCCAGCAGCTTAGATGGGCGGGAGGGTCAGGATGAGCAGTACTTC. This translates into CASSLDGREGQDEQYF.

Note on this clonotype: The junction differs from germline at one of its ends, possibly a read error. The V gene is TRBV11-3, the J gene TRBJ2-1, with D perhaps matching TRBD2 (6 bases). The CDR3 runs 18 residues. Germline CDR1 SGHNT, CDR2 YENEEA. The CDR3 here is CASSLGRRDLSSYNGQFF. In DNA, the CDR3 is TGTGCCAGCAGCTTAGGTCGACGGGACTTGTCCTCCTACAATGGGCAGTTCTTC.

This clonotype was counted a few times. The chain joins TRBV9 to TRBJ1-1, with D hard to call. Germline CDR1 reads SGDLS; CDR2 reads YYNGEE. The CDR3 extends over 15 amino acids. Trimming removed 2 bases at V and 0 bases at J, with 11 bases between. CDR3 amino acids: CASSVMSTVNTEAFF. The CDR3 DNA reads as TGTGCCAGCAGCGTTATGTCTACAGTGAACACTGAAGCTTTCTTT. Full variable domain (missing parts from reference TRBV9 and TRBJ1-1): DSGVTQTPKHLITATGQRVTLRCSPRSGDLSVYWYQQSLDQGLQFLIQYYNGEERAKGNILERFSAQQFPDLHSELNLSSLELGDSALYFCASSVMSTVNTEAFFGQGTRLTVV.

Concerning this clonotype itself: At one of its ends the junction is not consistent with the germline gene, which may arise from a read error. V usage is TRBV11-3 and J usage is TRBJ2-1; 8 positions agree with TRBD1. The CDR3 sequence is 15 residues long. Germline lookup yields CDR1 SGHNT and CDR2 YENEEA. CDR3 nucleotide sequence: TGTGCCAGCAGCTTAGATGGCGACAGGGGAGATGAGCAGCTCTTC. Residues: CASSLDGDRGDEQLF.

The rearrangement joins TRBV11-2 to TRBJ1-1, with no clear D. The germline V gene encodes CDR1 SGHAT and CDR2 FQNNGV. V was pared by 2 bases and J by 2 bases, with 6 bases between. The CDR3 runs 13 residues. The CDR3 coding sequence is TGTGCCAGCAGCTTAAATCCTAACACTGAAGCTTTCTTT. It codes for CASSLNPNTEAFF.

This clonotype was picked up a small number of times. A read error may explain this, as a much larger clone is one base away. CDR3 protein: CASSQELAGGPTTDMQYF. As DNA, the CDR3 is TGTGCCAGCAGCCAAGAACTAGCGGGAGGCCCCACCACAGATATGCAGTATTTT. The chain carries TRBV4-2 and TRBJ2-3, with 12 bases fitting TRBD2. The CDR3 has 18 residues. The germline gives CDR1 LGHNA, CDR2 YNFKEQ.

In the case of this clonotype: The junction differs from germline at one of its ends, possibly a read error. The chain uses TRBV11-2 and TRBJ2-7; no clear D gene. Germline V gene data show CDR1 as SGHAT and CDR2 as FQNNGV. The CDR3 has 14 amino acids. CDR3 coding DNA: TGTACCAGCAGCTTAGCACGGAGAGCATACGAGCAGTACTTC. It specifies CTSSLARRAYEQYF. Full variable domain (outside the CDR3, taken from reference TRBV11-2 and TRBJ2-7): EAGVAQSPRYKIIEKRQSVAFWCNPISGHATLYWYQQILGQGPKLLIQFQNNGVVDDSQLPKDRFSAERLKGVDSTLKIQPAKLEDSAVYLCTSSLARRAYEQYFGPGTRLTVT.